A single TCR beta chain is shown here with its context. This sample stems from a study of blood T cell repertoires in COVID-19. This table comes from immunoSEQ multiplex PCR, and its TCRdb copy is limited to in-frame clones, with some not included. The table lists a few hundred thousand clones, around 87% of them singletons, with approximately 7% in the top ten. Germline V CDR1 and CDR2: SGHRS, YFSETQ. CDR3 size: 17 residues. V gave up 4 bases and J gave up 3 bases; unmatched junction bases: 13. The TCR comes from a woman aged 70 to 79 with active or convalescent COVID-19. Sequencing was done on a sample of peripheral blood. J is TRBJ2-5 and V is TRBV5-1; TRBD1 aligns across 9 bases. The DNA for the CDR3 is TGCGCCAGCAGCCTTTCTCGACAGGGGGAAAAGGAAGAGACCCAGTACTTC. Protein product: CASSLSRQGEKEETQYF.